The 7 T cell receptor beta chains below were found in one sample sequenced in a study of T-cell memory formation after mild COVID-19. From the 5' RACE reads, TCRdb called clonotypes with MiXCR, one entry per CDR3 protein. The repertoire has tens of thousands of distinct CDR3 sequences, roughly a sixth of them found once; the top ten carry 1.4%. The sample was PBMCs or a T cell subset sorted from them (not recorded which). These TCRs come from an adult who had mild COVID-19 (a few samples of this study predate the infection). Cell type and time point are not known.

V usage is TRBV5-1 and J usage is TRBJ1-1, with 8 positions matching TRBD1. The germline V gene encodes CDR1 SGHRS and CDR2 YFSETQ. V was clipped by 2 bases and J by 4 bases; unmatched bases: 1. The CDR3 loop spans 13 amino acids. In DNA, the CDR3 is TGCGCCAGCAGCTTTGGGACAGGCACTGAAGCTTTCTTT. Translation gives CASSFGTGTEAFF. Full variable domain (missing parts from reference TRBV5-1 and TRBJ1-1): KAGVTQTPRYLIKTRGQQVTLSCSPISGHRSVSWYQQTPGQGLQFLFEYFSETQRNKGNFPGRFSGRQFSNSRSEMNVSTLELGDSALYLCASSFGTGTEAFFGQGTRLTVV.

This clonotype appeared many times. The CDR3 sequence is CASSRTDTQYF. The CDR3 nucleotides are TGTGCCAGCAGTAGAACAGATACGCAGTATTTT. This chain links TRBV12-3 or TRBV12-4 with TRBJ2-3; no clear D. The CDR3 has 11 residues. The germline V and J ends were trimmed by 5 bases and 3 bases, with 3 bases remaining between them.

This clonotype has at least ten counts. This chain joins TRBV20-1 and TRBJ2-7; D unclear. V was clipped by 2 bases and J by 3 bases, with 5 bases between them. Germline V CDR1 and CDR2: DFQATT, SNEGSKA (reference sequence). The CDR3 spans 11 residues. CDR3 protein: CSARLGYEQYF. CDR3 DNA sequence: TGCAGTGCTAGACTGGGCTACGAGCAGTACTTC.

This clonotype was recorded at least ten times. The chain joins TRBV12-3 or TRBV12-4 to TRBJ2-5, with D possibly being TRBD2 (5 bases). This CDR3 spans 14 amino acids. The V and J ends lost 5 bases and 1 base respectively, with 11 bases between them. Written as DNA, the CDR3 is TGTGCCAGCAGTCCACATCGGGGCCAAGAGACCCAGTACTTC. Translated, it gives CASSPHRGQETQYF.

At least ten counts were recorded for this clonotype. The V and J genes are TRBV18 and TRBJ2-3, with TRBD2 as a possible D gene (5 bases). The CDR3 runs to 15 residues. Germline V gene lookup returns CDR1 KGHSH and CDR2 LQKENI. V shed 6 bases and J shed 2 bases, with 15 bases lying between them. The CDR3 here is CASSPMDGVTDTQYF. The DNA of the CDR3 is TGTGCCAGCTCGCCTATGGACGGGGTCACAGATACGCAGTATTTT.

The chain carries TRBV30 and TRBJ2-4; D is perhaps TRBD1 (5 bases). CDR1 is GTSNPN and CDR2 is SVGIG in the germline V gene (reference sequence). The CDR3 covers 12 residues. V was clipped by 3 bases and J by 7 bases, with 10 bases between them. For the CDR3, the DNA is TGTGCCTGGAGCAGGAACAGGAACATTCAGTACTTC. As protein: CAWSRNRNIQYF.

The rearrangement links TRBV29-1 to TRBJ2-1; 9 nucleotides agree with TRBD1. The germline V gene has CDR1 SQVTM and CDR2 ANQGSEA. The CDR3 extends over 14 amino acids. J was trimmed by 4 bases and V by 3 bases; bases with no gene match: 4. CDR3 amino acids: CSVEGQGEYNEQFF. The CDR3 DNA follows: TGCAGCGTTGAGGGACAGGGTGAATACAATGAGCAGTTCTTC.